The 18 T cell receptor beta chains listed next were all sequenced from one sample in a study of shared clonotypes between healthy human individuals. TCRdb's copy holds only in-frame clones and misses some; the assay was immunoSEQ multiplex PCR. The table lists approximately 1.5 million clones, nearly 99% of them singletons, with approximately 0.44% in the top ten. The sequenced sample was naive CD4+ T cells sorted from blood. Subset described: CD45RA+ positively selected. These receptors all come from a man aged 30-40 years in good health.

The chain links TRBV5-4 to TRBJ1-1; weak D call: TRBD1 (5 bases). Trimming shortened V by 5 bases and J by 1 base, and 9 bases separated the two germline ends. Germline CDR1 SGHNT, CDR2 YYREEE (reference sequence). There are 13 residues in the CDR3. CDR3 loop: CASSKGSNTEAFF. The CDR3 nucleotides read TGTGCCAGCAGTAAGGGGTCGAACACTGAAGCTTTCTTT.

V and J are TRBV6-5 and TRBJ2-1; 12 bases agree with TRBD2. Germline CDR1 reads MNHEY; CDR2 reads SVGAGI. The CDR3 spans 15 residues. J gave up 7 bases and V 6 bases, and 7 bases lay outside the gene matches. DNA for the CDR3: TGTGCCAGCAGACAACTAGCGGGAGGAGGTAATGAGCAGTTCTTC. Its protein product is CASRQLAGGGNEQFF.

As regards this clone: Other DNA sequences in this specimen translate into the identical CDR3. The V gene is TRBV11-2, the J gene TRBJ1-1; no clear D. CDR1 SGHAT and CDR2 FQNNGV come from the germline V gene. V lost 2 bases and J lost 0, with 4 bases in between. The length of the CDR3 is 13 residues. CDR3 bases: TGTGCCAGCAGCTTACGGATGAACACTGAAGCTTTCTTT. The encoded protein is CASSLRMNTEAFF.

The chain couples TRBV2 to TRBJ1-2; unclear D gene. Trimming took 3 bases from V and 3 from J, leaving 17 bases between them. The CDR3 is 16 residues long. The V gene's germline CDR1 is SNHLY and CDR2 FYNNEI. DNA for the CDR3: TGTGCCAGCAGTGACCTCGGGGTTTCGGGCCACTATGGCTACACCTTC. Its translation is CASSDLGVSGHYGYTF.

The V gene is TRBV29-1, the J gene TRBJ1-1; the D is unclear. The CDR3 totals 11 residues. With 2 bases removed from V and 11 bases from J, the gap between germline ends came to 12 bases. Germline CDR1 SQVTM, CDR2 ANQGSEA. In nucleotides, the CDR3 is TGCAGCGTTGAACAGCGAGTAATGGCTTTCTTT. Protein product: CSVEQRVMAFF.

Regarding this clone: One end of the junction varies from germline; a read error may be responsible. The chain joins TRBV28 to TRBJ1-1; D uncertain. This CDR3 has 12 amino acids. Germline V gene lookup returns CDR1 MDHEN and CDR2 SYDVKM. CDR3 in amino acids: CASSPRITGAFF. The CDR3 nucleotides are TGTGCCAGCAGTCCCCGGATTACTGGAGCTTTCTTT.

This clone has a single count. The V and J genes are TRBV6-1 and TRBJ1-1; 10 nucleotides align to TRBD1. This CDR3 is 14 amino acids long. The trim removed 4 bases at V and 1 base at J, leaving 0 bases unmatched. CDR1 is MNHNS and CDR2 is SASEGT in the germline V gene. CDR3 DNA sequence: TGTGCCAGCAGTGGGACAGGGGGGAACACTGAAGCTTTCTTT. Protein sequence: CASSGTGGNTEAFF.

V gene TRBV7-9 combines with J gene TRBJ2-7; D is unclear. Germline V gives CDR1 SEHNR, CDR2 FQNEAQ (reference sequence). V gave up 7 bases and J gave up 3 bases, with 7 bases separating them. CDR3 length: 11 residues. The chain's CDR3 is CASTKGYEQYF. CDR3 nucleotide sequence: TGTGCCAGCACCAAAGGCTACGAGCAGTACTTC.

The chain combines TRBV20-1 with TRBJ1-1; D unclear. The CDR3 runs to 10 residues. V lost 0 bases and J lost 11, with 7 bases in between. The germline V gene has CDR1 DFQATT and CDR2 SNEGSKA (reference sequence). Written as DNA, the CDR3 is TGCAGTGCTAGAGACAGGTGGGCTTTCTTT. It encodes CSARDRWAFF.

This chain links TRBV5-1 with TRBJ1-4; 7 nucleotides match TRBD1. In germline, CDR1 is SGHRS, CDR2 YFSETQ. The junction had 5 bases not matched to a gene; V was cut back by 1 base and J by 5 bases. CDR3 length: 15 residues. Here the CDR3 DNA reads TGCGCCAGCAGCTTGCTTGCCAGGGGGAATGAAAAACTGTTTTTT. Protein sequence: CASSLLARGNEKLFF.

On this clone: One end of the junction does not line up with germline, which may come from a read error. V usage is TRBV7-7 and J usage is TRBJ2-1; no clear D gene. The CDR3 runs to 13 residues. Germline V lookup: CDR1 SSHAT, CDR2 FNYEAQ (reference sequence). In nucleotides, the CDR3 is TGTGCTAGCAGCTTGGGAACATTGAATGAGCAGTTCTTC. It is translated as CASSLGTLNEQFF.

Here the CDR3 DNA reads TGCGCCAGTAAGCGGACTAGCGGGTCCTGGGACTCCTACAATGAGCAGTTCTTC. Protein product: CASKRTSGSWDSYNEQFF. The genes are TRBV10-2 and TRBJ2-1; TRBD2 matches 11 bases. Germline CDR1 reads WSHSY; CDR2 reads SAAADI. V lost 9 bases and J lost 0; bases outside the gene matches: 13. CDR3 size: 18 residues.

The gene calls are TRBV18 and TRBJ2-7; D gene ambiguous. Trimming removed 0 bases at V and 0 bases at J, with 6 bases between. The CDR3 is made up of 14 amino acids. Germline V gives CDR1 KGHSH, CDR2 LQKENI. The CDR3 sequence: CASSPPVTSYEQYF. The CDR3 nucleotides are TGTGCCAGCTCACCACCTGTCACCTCCTACGAGCAGTACTTC.

Comment on this clone: The same CDR3 also results from other DNA sequences found in this sample. The chain carries TRBV5-1 and TRBJ2-5; no reliable D call. This CDR3 is built from 12 residues. Per germline, CDR1 SGHRS and CDR2 YFSETQ. Trimming stripped 4 bases from V and 2 bases from J, with 6 bases between. The CDR3: CASSQPQETQYF. CDR3 DNA: TGCGCCAGCAGCCAACCTCAAGAGACCCAGTACTTC.

This chain connects TRBV5-4 to TRBJ1-5; possibly TRBD1 for D (5 bases). Germline V CDR1 and CDR2: SGHNT, YYREEE (reference sequence). The CDR3 is 15 amino acids. Trimming removed 5 bases from V and 1 base from J, with 13 bases in between. This CDR3 is CASRPGPDSNQPQHF. The CDR3 DNA reads TGTGCCAGCAGGCCGGGACCGGACAGCAATCAGCCCCAGCATTTT. The full variable domain, rest sourced from reference TRBV5-4 and TRBJ1-5, is ETGVTQSPTHLIKTRGQQVTLRCSSQSGHNTVSWYQQALGQGPQFIFQYYREEENGRGNFPPRFSGLQFPNYSSELNVNALELDDSALYLCASRPGPDSNQPQHFGDGTRLSIL.

The V and J genes are TRBV5-5 and TRBJ2-7; D perhaps matches TRBD1 (7 bases). Germline V gene sequence: CDR1 SGHKS, CDR2 YYEKEE (reference sequence). The CDR3 consists of 14 residues. V was pared by 5 bases and J by 3 bases, with 15 bases between. The CDR3 DNA reads TGTGCCAGCAGGGAGGGACAGAGACTCTACGAGCAGTACTTC. Its translation is CASREGQRLYEQYF.

The rearrangement links TRBV7-8 to TRBJ1-1; maybe TRBD1 (6 bases). Between the trimmed V and J ends, which lost 2 bases and 2 bases, there was a span of 18 bases. Germline CDR1 is SGHVS and CDR2 is FQNEAQ. This CDR3 comprises 17 residues. The CDR3: CASSLLQGFGANTEAFF. The CDR3 DNA reads as TGTGCCAGCAGCTTATTACAGGGATTTGGTGCTAACACTGAAGCTTTCTTT.

This chain uses TRBV11-3 with TRBJ2-2; 7 bases are a match to TRBD2. Per germline, CDR1 SGHNT and CDR2 YENEEA. CDR3 length: 16 amino acids. V dropped 5 bases and J dropped 6; count of bases not matched to a gene: 12. CDR3 sequence reads: CASSHLWGRDPGELFF. In nucleotides, the CDR3 is TGTGCCAGCAGCCATCTATGGGGGAGGGACCCCGGGGAGCTGTTTTTT. The complete variable domain, with remaining parts taken from reference TRBV11-3 and TRBJ2-2, reads EAGVVQSPRYKIIEKKQPVAFWCNPISGHNTLYWYLQNLGQGPELLIRYENEEAVDDSQLPKDRFSAERLKGVDSTLKIQPAELGDSAVYLCASSHLWGRDPGELFFGEGSRLTVL.